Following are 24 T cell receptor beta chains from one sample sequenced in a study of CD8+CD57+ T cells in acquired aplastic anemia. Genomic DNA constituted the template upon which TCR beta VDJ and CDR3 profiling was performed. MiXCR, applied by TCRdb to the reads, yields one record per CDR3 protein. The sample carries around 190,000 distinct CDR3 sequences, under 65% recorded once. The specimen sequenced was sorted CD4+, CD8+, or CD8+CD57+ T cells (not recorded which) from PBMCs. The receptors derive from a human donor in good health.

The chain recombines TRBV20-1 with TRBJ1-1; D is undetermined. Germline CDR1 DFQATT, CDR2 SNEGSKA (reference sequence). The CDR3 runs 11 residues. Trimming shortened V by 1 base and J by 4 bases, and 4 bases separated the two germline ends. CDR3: CSARGGTEAFF. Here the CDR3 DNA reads TGCAGTGCTAGAGGGGGCACTGAAGCTTTCTTT.

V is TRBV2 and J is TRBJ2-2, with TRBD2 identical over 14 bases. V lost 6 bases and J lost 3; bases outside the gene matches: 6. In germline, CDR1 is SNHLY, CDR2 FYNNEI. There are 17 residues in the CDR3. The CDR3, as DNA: TGTGCCAGCAGGATGACTAGCGGGGGGGCGGACACCGGGGAGCTGTTTTTT. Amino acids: CASRMTSGGADTGELFF.

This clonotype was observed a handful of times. CDR3 nucleotides: TGTGCCAGCAGCGTAGGTGGGCGTGGGGCCAACGTCCTGACTTTC. It is translated as CASSVGGRGANVLTF. The chain links TRBV9 to TRBJ2-6, with D hard to call. The CDR3 runs 15 residues. Germline CDR1 SGDLS, CDR2 YYNGEE. V dropped 0 bases and J dropped 3 bases, with 7 bases sitting between them.

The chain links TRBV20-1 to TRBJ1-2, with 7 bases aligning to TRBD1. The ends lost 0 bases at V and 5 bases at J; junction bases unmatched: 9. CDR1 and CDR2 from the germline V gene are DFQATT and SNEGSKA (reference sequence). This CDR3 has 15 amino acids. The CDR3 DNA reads TGCAGTGCTAGAGACCGGGACAGAACAACGTATGGCTACACCTTC. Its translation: CSARDRDRTTYGYTF.

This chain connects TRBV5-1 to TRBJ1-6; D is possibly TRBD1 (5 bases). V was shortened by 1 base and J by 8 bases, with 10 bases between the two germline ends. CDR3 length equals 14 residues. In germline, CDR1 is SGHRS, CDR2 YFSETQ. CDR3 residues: CASSLKGDDSPLHF. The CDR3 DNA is TGCGCCAGCAGCTTGAAAGGGGACGATTCACCCCTCCACTTT. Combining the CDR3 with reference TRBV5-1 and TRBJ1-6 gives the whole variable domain KAGVTQTPRYLIKTRGQQVTLSCSPISGHRSVSWYQQTPGQGLQFLFEYFSETQRNKGNFPGRFSGRQFSNSRSEMNVSTLELGDSALYLCASSLKGDDSPLHFGNGTRLTVT.

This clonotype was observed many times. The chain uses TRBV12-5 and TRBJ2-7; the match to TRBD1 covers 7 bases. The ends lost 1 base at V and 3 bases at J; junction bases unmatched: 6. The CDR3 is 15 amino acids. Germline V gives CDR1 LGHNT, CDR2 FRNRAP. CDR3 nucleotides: TGTGCTAGTGGTTTGGCCGACAGGGATTACTACGAGCAGTACTTC. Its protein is CASGLADRDYYEQYF.

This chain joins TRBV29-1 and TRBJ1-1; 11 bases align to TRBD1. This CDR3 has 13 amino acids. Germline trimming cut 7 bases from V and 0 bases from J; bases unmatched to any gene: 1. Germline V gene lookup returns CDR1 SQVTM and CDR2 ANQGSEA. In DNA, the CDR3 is TGCAGCGGGACAGGGGGCTTGAACACTGAAGCTTTCTTT. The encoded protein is CSGTGGLNTEAFF.

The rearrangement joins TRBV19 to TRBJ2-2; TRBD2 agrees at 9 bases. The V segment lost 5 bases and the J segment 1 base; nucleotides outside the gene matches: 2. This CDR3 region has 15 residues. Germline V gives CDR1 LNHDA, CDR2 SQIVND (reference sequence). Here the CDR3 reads CASSAGGKNTGELFF. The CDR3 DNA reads TGTGCCAGTAGTGCGGGAGGGAAGAACACCGGGGAGCTGTTTTTT. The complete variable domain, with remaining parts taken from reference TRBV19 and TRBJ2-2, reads DGGITQSPKYLFRKEGQNVTLSCEQNLNHDAMYWYRQDPGQGLRLIYYSQIVNDFQKGDIAEGYSVSREKKESFPLTVTSAQKNPTAFYLCASSAGGKNTGELFFGEGSRLTVL.

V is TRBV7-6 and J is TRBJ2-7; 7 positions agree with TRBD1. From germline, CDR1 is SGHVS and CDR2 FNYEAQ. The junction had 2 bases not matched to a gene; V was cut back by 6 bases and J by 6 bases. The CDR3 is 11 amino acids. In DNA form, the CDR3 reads TGTGCCAGCAGGACAGGGCCCGAGCAGTACTTC. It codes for CASRTGPEQYF.

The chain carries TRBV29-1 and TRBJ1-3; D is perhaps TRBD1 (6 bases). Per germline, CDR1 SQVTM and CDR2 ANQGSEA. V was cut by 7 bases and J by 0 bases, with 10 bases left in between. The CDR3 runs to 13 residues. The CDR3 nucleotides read TGCAGCGCGGACAGTGACTCTGGAAACACCATATATTTT. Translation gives CSADSDSGNTIYF.

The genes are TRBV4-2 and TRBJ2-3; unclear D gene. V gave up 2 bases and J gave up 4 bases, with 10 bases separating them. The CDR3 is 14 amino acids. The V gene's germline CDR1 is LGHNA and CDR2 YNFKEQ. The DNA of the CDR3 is TGTGCCAGCAGCCAACGAACACCCGCAGATACGCAGTATTTT. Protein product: CASSQRTPADTQYF.

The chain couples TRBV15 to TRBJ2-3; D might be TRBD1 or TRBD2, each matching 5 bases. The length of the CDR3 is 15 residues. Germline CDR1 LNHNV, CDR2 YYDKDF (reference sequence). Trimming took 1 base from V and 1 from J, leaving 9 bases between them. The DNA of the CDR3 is TGTGCCACCAGCAGAGGGACGGGACGCACAGATACGCAGTATTTT. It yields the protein CATSRGTGRTDTQYF. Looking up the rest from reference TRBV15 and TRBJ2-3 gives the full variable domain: DAMVIQNPRYQVTQFGKPVTLSCSQTLNHNVMYWYQQKSSQAPKLLFHYYDKDFNNEADTPDNFQSRRPNTSFCFLDIRSPGLGDTAMYLCATSRGTGRTDTQYFGPGTRLTVL.

CDR3 protein: CASSSPSGRGDNEQFF. As DNA, the CDR3 is TGTGCCAGCAGTTCCCCTAGCGGGAGGGGGGACAATGAGCAGTTCTTC. The chain uses TRBV6-5 and TRBJ2-1; 12 bases are a match to TRBD2. The V segment lost 4 bases and the J segment 5 bases; nucleotides outside the gene matches: 6. The CDR3 runs 16 residues. Germline values: CDR1 MNHEY, CDR2 SVGAGI.

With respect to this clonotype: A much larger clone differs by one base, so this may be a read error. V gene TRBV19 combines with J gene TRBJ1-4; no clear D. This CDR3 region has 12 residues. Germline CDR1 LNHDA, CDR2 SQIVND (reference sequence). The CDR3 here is CASNNLNEKLSF. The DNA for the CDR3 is TGTGCCAGTAATAATCTTAATGAAAAACTGTCTTTT.

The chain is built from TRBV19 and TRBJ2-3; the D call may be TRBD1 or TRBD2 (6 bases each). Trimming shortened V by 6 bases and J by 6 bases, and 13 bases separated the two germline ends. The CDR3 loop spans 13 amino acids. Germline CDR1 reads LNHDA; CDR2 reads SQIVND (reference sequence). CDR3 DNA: TGTGCCAGTAGGACAGGAGGGGGGGATACGCAGTATTTT. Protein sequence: CASRTGGGDTQYF. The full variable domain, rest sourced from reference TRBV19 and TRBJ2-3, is DGGITQSPKYLFRKEGQNVTLSCEQNLNHDAMYWYRQDPGQGLRLIYYSQIVNDFQKGDIAEGYSVSREKKESFPLTVTSAQKNPTAFYLCASRTGGGDTQYFGPGTRLTVL.

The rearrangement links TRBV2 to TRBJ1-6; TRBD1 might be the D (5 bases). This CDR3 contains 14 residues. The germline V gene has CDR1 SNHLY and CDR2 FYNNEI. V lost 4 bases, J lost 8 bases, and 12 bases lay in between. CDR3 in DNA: TGTGCCAGCAGTGGGGGACGGTCTGATTCACCCCTCCACTTT. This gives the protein CASSGGRSDSPLHF.

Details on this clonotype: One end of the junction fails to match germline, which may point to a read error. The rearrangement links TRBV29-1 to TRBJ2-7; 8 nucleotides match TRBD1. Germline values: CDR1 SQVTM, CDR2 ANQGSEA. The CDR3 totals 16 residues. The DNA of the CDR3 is TGCAGCGTTGAAGCACCGGACAGGGACCTCTCCCACGAGCAGTACTTC. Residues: CSVEAPDRDLSHEQYF.

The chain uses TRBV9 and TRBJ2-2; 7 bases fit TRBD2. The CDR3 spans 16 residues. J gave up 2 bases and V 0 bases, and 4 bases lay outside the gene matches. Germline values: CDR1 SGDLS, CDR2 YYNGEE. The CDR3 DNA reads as TGTGCCAGCAGCGTAGCCCTAGCGGCCAACACCGGGGAGCTGTTTTTT. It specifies CASSVALAANTGELFF.

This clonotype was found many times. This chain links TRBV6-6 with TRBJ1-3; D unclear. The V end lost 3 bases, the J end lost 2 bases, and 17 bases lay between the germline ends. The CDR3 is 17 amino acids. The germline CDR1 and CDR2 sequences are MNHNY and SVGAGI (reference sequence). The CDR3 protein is CASSYRQALFPGNTIYF. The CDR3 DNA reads TGTGCCAGCAGTTATCGCCAGGCCCTCTTTCCTGGAAACACCATATATTTT.

Here the CDR3 DNA reads TGTGCCAGCAGCTCAGACAGGGGGCGCATGTCGGAGACCCAGTACTTC. It yields the protein CASSSDRGRMSETQYF. The J gene is TRBJ2-5, the V gene TRBV5-4; 10 bases line up with TRBD1. This CDR3 has 16 residues. J gave up 5 bases and V 3 bases, and 10 bases lay outside the gene matches. The germline V gene encodes CDR1 SGHNT and CDR2 YYREEE (reference sequence).

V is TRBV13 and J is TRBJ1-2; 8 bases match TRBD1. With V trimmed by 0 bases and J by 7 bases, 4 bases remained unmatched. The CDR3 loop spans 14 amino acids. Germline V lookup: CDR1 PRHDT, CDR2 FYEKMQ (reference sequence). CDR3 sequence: CASSLGQGATGYTF. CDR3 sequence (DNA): TGTGCCAGCAGCTTAGGGCAGGGGGCCACTGGCTACACCTTC.

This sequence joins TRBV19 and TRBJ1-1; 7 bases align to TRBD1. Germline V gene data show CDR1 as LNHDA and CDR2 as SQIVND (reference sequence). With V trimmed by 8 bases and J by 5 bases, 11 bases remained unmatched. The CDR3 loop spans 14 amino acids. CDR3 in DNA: TGTGCCAGTGGACGGAAAGGGGGCGGGACTGAAGCTTTCTTT. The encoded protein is CASGRKGGGTEAFF.

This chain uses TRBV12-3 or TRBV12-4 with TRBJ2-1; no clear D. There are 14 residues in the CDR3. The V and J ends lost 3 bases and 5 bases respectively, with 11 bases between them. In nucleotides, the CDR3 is TGTGCCAGCAGTTTGAGTAAGTCTAACAATGAGCAGTTCTTC. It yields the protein CASSLSKSNNEQFF.

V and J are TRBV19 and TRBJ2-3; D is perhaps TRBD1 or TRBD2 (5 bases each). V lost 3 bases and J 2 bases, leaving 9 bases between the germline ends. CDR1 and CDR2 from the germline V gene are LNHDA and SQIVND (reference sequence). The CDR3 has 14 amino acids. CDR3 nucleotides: TGTGCCAGTAGTATCGGGGCGTTCACAGATACGCAGTATTTT. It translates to CASSIGAFTDTQYF.